These 10 T cell receptor beta chains share one sample of origin, sequenced in a study of T cells in Graves' hyperthyroidism and ophthalmopathy. The source material, RNA transcripts, was used to amplify TCR beta CDR3 regions. During a first-round RT-PCR of the TCR CDR3, the HTBI primer set was used. TCRdb itself ran the multiplex PCR reads through MiXCR, one entry per CDR3 protein. The data show roughly 280,000 distinct CDR3 sequences, about 20% seen once. Source material: blood. These receptors were obtained from a young man with Graves' ophthalmopathy.

The chain joins TRBV20-1 to TRBJ1-2, with 8 bases matching TRBD1. In germline, CDR1 is DFQATT, CDR2 SNEGSKA (reference sequence). The V and J ends lost 3 bases and 4 bases, in that order; junction bases with no gene match: 13. There are 16 residues in the CDR3. Here the CDR3 DNA reads TGCAGTGCTAGGGCGCCAGGGGGCTATAGTAGCTATGGCTACACCTTC. This translates into CSARAPGGYSSYGYTF.

The J gene is TRBJ1-1, the V gene TRBV10-3; D may be TRBD1 (5 bases). Germline CDR1 ENHRY, CDR2 SYGVKD. The V end lost 9 bases, the J end lost 5 bases, and 16 bases lay between the germline ends. CDR3 size: 13 residues. In DNA, the CDR3 is TGTGCCATTTCTTCGACGGAGGGGACTGAAGCTTTCTTT. This gives the protein CAISSTEGTEAFF.

This clonotype was seen repeatedly, ten times or more. This chain connects TRBV20-1 to TRBJ2-7; 13 bases fit TRBD2. The V gene's germline CDR1 is DFQATT and CDR2 SNEGSKA (reference sequence). CDR3 length: 16 amino acids. After removal of 1 base from V and 3 bases from J, the junction contained 6 bases not matched to a gene. The CDR3 region is CSARGTSGSGIYEQYF. The CDR3 region has the DNA TGCAGTGCTAGAGGGACTAGCGGGAGTGGGATCTACGAGCAGTACTTC.

At least ten counts were recorded for this clonotype. The rearrangement links TRBV30 to TRBJ1-6; maybe TRBD1 (6 bases). The CDR3 covers 16 residues. Trimming took off 1 base at V and 10 bases at J, with 20 bases between the two ends. The V gene's germline CDR1 is GTSNPN and CDR2 SVGIG (reference sequence). The DNA for the CDR3 is TGTGCCTGGAGTGCCGGGGGTCCGTTGGGGGGCTCACCCCTCCACTTT. This gives the protein CAWSAGGPLGGSPLHF.

On this clonotype: A much larger clonotype is one base distant, so this may be a read error. Given the absence of the conserved phenylalanine or tryptophan at the CDR3 end, a read error is likely. The chain recombines TRBV5-5 with TRBJ1-1; no firm D call. CDR1 SGHKS and CDR2 YYEKEE come from the germline V gene (reference sequence). V shed 2 bases and J shed 0 bases, with 8 bases lying between them. There are 14 residues in the CDR3. The CDR3 here is CASSFTTLNTEAFS. The CDR3 region has the DNA TGTGCCAGCAGCTTTACGACACTGAACACTGAAGCTTTCTCT.

This clonotype was counted between two and nine times. J is TRBJ2-7 and V is TRBV20-1; 9 bases match TRBD2. J was trimmed by 4 bases and V by 0 bases; bases with no gene match: 4. From germline, CDR1 is DFQATT and CDR2 SNEGSKA (reference sequence). The CDR3 is 14 residues long. The CDR3 DNA reads as TGCAGTGCTAGAGAGCTAGCGGGACCATACGAGCAGTACTTC. As protein: CSARELAGPYEQYF.

This clonotype was recorded at least ten times. The chain carries TRBV20-1 and TRBJ2-1; 9 nucleotides agree with TRBD2. Trimming cost V 1 base and J 9 bases; bases outside gene matches: 16. This CDR3 contains 17 residues. The germline CDR1 and CDR2 sequences are DFQATT and SNEGSKA (reference sequence). Written as DNA, the CDR3 is TGCAGTGCTAGAGGGGGATTAGCGGGAGTATGGGTTCGTGAGCAGTTCTTC. Encoded protein: CSARGGLAGVWVREQFF.

This clonotype was seen only a few times. V gene TRBV2 combines with J gene TRBJ2-2, with 13 bases that match TRBD2. Losses at the gene ends were 1 base for V and 8 bases for J; bases not matched to a gene: 13. The CDR3 contains 19 residues. CDR1 SNHLY and CDR2 FYNNEI come from the germline V gene. This chain's CDR3 is CASSEVGRVGLAGEGELFF. In DNA form, the CDR3 reads TGTGCCAGCAGTGAAGTTGGGAGGGTTGGACTAGCGGGAGAAGGGGAGCTGTTTTTT. The full variable domain, in which reference TRBV2 and TRBJ2-2 provide the parts outside the CDR3, is EPEVTQTPSHQVTQMGQEVILRCVPISNHLYFYWYRQILGQKVEFLVSFYNNEISEKSEIFDDQFSVERPDGSNFTLKIRSTKLEDSAMYFCASSEVGRVGLAGEGELFFGEGSRLTVL.

This clonotype was seen at least ten times. The rearrangement links TRBV11-3 to TRBJ2-7; 10 bases map to TRBD2. Germline values: CDR1 SGHNT, CDR2 YENEEA. This CDR3 has 17 residues. Germline trimming cut 1 base from V and 2 bases from J; bases unmatched to any gene: 8. CDR3 nucleotide sequence: TGTGCCAGCAGCTTAGTCGCCGGGACTAGCGCAGCCTACGAGCAGTACTTC. Protein: CASSLVAGTSAAYEQYF.

In this sample, this clonotype turned up many times. V and J are TRBV6-1 and TRBJ2-1, with D unclear. Germline CDR1 MNHNS, CDR2 SASEGT. The germline V and J ends were trimmed by 6 bases and 8 bases, with 8 bases remaining between them. The CDR3 extends over 11 amino acids. The CDR3 loop reads CASRRADEQFF. The CDR3 nucleotides are TGTGCCAGCAGGCGCGCTGATGAGCAGTTCTTC.